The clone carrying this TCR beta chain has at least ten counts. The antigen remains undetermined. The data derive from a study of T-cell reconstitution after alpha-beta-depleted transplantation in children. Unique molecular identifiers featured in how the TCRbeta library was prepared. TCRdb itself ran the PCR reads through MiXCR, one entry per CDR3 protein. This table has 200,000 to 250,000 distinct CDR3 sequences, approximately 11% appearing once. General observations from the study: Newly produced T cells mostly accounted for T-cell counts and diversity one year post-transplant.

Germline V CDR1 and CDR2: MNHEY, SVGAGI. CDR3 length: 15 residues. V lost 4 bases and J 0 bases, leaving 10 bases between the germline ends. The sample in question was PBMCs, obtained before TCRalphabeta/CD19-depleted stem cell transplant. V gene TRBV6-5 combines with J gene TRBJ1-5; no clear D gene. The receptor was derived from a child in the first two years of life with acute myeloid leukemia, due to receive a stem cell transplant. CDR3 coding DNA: TGTGCCAGCAGTTCCCTAACAAATAGCAATCAGCCCCAGCATTTT. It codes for CASSSLTNSNQPQHF.